This T cell receptor (beta chain) was obtained from a study of T cell responses to AZD1222 COVID-19 vaccine. This clone was seen a single time. Its antigen is not identified. Study-wide results and caveats: Donors were chiefly white British, with a greater number of females, and clonal diversity was perhaps underestimated.

The CDR3 covers 15 residues. Deletions cut 2 bases from V and 0 bases from J, with 10 bases between. Germline CDR1 is PRHDT and CDR2 is FYEKMQ (reference sequence). Data came from immunoSEQ multiplex PCR; TCRdb stores just in-frame clones and leaves some out. This sample yields under 150,000 clones, of which about 87% are seen a single time; around 5% belongs to the top ten. The receptor's source is an adult in good health. Sequencing was performed on peripheral blood, taken on day 0 of AZD1222 vaccination. This sequence joins TRBV13 and TRBJ1-2; D is perhaps TRBD1 (6 bases). The CDR3 bases are TGTGCCAGCAGCTTAAGACAGGCCCCTAACTATGGCTACACCTTC. It codes for CASSLRQAPNYGYTF.